The 23 T cell receptor beta chains below all came from one sample that was sequenced in a study of cytomegalovirus exposure and HLA in healthy donors. The PCR used 60 Vbeta and 13 Jbeta primers. Sequencing used immunoSEQ multiplex PCR; TCRdb keeps in-frame clones, though not all of them. The table records over 140,000 clones, about 80% of them present only once. Sequences were obtained from PBMCs. The receptors were sampled from a man aged 25 to 45 in good health and CMV-seropositive.

This clone was detected only a few times. Here the CDR3 reads CASSPGRSGIHEQYF. In nucleotides, the CDR3 is TGTGCCAGCAGCCCTGGTCGGAGCGGGATACACGAGCAGTACTTC. This rearrangement joins TRBV4-2 to TRBJ2-7; 7 positions agree with TRBD2. With 4 bases clipped from V and 5 bases from J, the junction kept 11 bases outside the gene matches. CDR1 LGHNA and CDR2 YNFKEQ come from the germline V gene. This CDR3 comprises 15 residues.

The rearrangement links TRBV27 to TRBJ2-3; the match to TRBD1 covers 12 bases. Unmatched junction bases numbered 8, after V lost 8 bases and J lost 5 bases. The CDR3 consists of 15 residues. Germline V gene data show CDR1 as MNHEY and CDR2 as SMNVEV (reference sequence). The CDR3 DNA reads TGTGCCAGCGGGACAGGGGGCTTTTCGGGAGATACGCAGTATTTT. It translates to CASGTGGFSGDTQYF.

The genes are TRBV5-1 and TRBJ2-7, with a tentative D call TRBD2 (5 bases). V lost 5 bases, J lost 3 bases, and 12 bases lay in between. The CDR3 is made up of 13 amino acids. Germline CDR1 reads SGHRS; CDR2 reads YFSETQ. The DNA of the CDR3 is TGCGCCAGCAGACCGGGATCCGACTACGAGCAGTACTTC. It yields the protein CASRPGSDYEQYF.

The chain combines TRBV7-3 with TRBJ2-1; TRBD2 agrees at 7 bases. This CDR3 is built from 15 residues. The V gene end was trimmed by 2 bases and the J gene end by 4 bases; junction bases not matched to a gene: 5. Germline CDR1 SGHTA, CDR2 FQGTGA. Written as DNA, the CDR3 is TGTGCCAGCAGCTTAGCTCTAGCGGAATACAATGAGCAGTTCTTC. This codes for CASSLALAEYNEQFF.

In its sample, this clone was seen once. This chain connects TRBV5-4 to TRBJ2-1; D not certain. Germline assignment: CDR1 SGHNT and CDR2 YYREEE (reference sequence). V lost 1 base to trimming and J lost 3 bases, with 17 bases between them. There are 17 residues in the CDR3. The CDR3: CASSLSGPASSYNEQFF. The CDR3 DNA reads TGTGCCAGCAGCTTGTCTGGTCCGGCTAGTAGCTACAATGAGCAGTTCTTC.

There are a few counts of this clone. The chain combines TRBV12-2 with TRBJ1-2; TRBD1, the D gene given by the table, was not confirmed from the DNA. TRBV12-2 is a known pseudogene. CDR3 length: 15 amino acids. This chain's CDR3 is CASRPKDRGDYGYTF. CDR3 bases: TGTGCAAGTCGCCCGAAGGACAGGGGTGACTATGGCTACACCTTC.

This clone turned up a few times. This sequence joins TRBV28 and TRBJ2-1; D unclear. In germline, CDR1 is MDHEN, CDR2 SYDVKM. The CDR3 is 14 amino acids. V was clipped by 2 bases and J by 8 bases, with 13 bases between them. The CDR3 nucleotides read TGTGCCAGCAGTTTACCCGTTCCGTTCTATGAGCAGTTCTTC. It is translated as CASSLPVPFYEQFF.

The rearrangement uses TRBV7-3 and TRBJ2-1, with 9 positions matching TRBD2. Germline lookup yields CDR1 SGHTA and CDR2 FQGTGA. The CDR3 has 16 amino acids. Unmatched junction bases numbered 12, after V lost 8 bases and J lost 4 bases. The CDR3 protein is CASGFSSAGGYNEQFF. In DNA form, the CDR3 reads TGTGCCAGCGGTTTTTCGTCAGCGGGGGGTTACAATGAGCAGTTCTTC.

The chain has TRBV9 and TRBJ2-1; D is possibly TRBD1 (5 bases). CDR1 is SGDLS and CDR2 is YYNGEE in the germline V gene. There are 15 residues in the CDR3. Trimming took off 4 bases at V and 4 bases at J, with 15 bases between the two ends. The CDR3 sequence: CASSWGPEPYNEQFF. The CDR3 nucleotides read TGTGCCAGCAGCTGGGGCCCAGAGCCTTACAATGAGCAGTTCTTC.

This clone came up a few times. The chain's CDR3 is CASSIRQGRTEAFF. In DNA form, the CDR3 reads TGTGCCAGTAGTATAAGACAGGGTAGGACTGAAGCTTTCTTT. The chain links TRBV19 to TRBJ1-1, with 7 bases matching TRBD1. J gave up 5 bases and V 2 bases, and 5 bases lay outside the gene matches. Germline V gene data show CDR1 as LNHDA and CDR2 as SQIVND (reference sequence). The CDR3 contains 14 residues.

The sample holds a few counts of this clone. The rearrangement uses TRBV5-6 and TRBJ2-4, with 11 nucleotides matching TRBD2. The CDR3 runs to 14 residues. J lost 7 bases, V lost 4 bases, and 4 bases had no gene match. Germline V CDR1 and CDR2: SGHDT, YYEEEE. Here the CDR3 DNA reads TGTGCCAGCAGCCCGGGACTAGCGGTTAACATTCAGTACTTC. It translates to CASSPGLAVNIQYF.

The chain combines TRBV7-8 with TRBJ1-1; 9 bases map to TRBD1. This CDR3 spans 13 amino acids. The ends lost 3 bases at V and 8 bases at J; junction bases unmatched: 4. Germline CDR1 SGHVS, CDR2 FQNEAQ. This chain's CDR3 is CASSFPDRGEAFF. CDR3 coding DNA: TGTGCCAGCAGCTTCCCGGACAGGGGAGAAGCTTTCTTT. The full variable domain, in which reference TRBV7-8 and TRBJ1-1 provide the parts outside the CDR3, is GAGVSQSPRYKVAKRGQDVALRCDPISGHVSLFWYQQALGQGPEFLTYFQNEAQLDKSGLPSDRFFAERPEGSVSTLKIQRTQQEDSAVYLCASSFPDRGEAFFGQGTRLTVV.

The chain combines TRBV27 with TRBJ1-2; weak D call: TRBD1 (5 bases). V lost 0 bases and J lost 4, with 12 bases in between. The germline V gene encodes CDR1 MNHEY and CDR2 SMNVEV (reference sequence). The length of the CDR3 is 15 residues. CDR3 protein: CASSLSWGRSYGYTF. The CDR3 DNA follows: TGTGCCAGCAGTTTATCGTGGGGCAGGTCCTATGGCTACACCTTC.

This clone was seen more than once but under ten times. The rearrangement links TRBV28 to TRBJ2-1, with 9 positions matching TRBD1. CDR3 size: 13 residues. The ends lost 9 bases at V and 5 bases at J; junction bases unmatched: 5. From germline, CDR1 is MDHEN and CDR2 SYDVKM. The DNA of the CDR3 is TGTGCCAGGGGACAGGGTCAAGACAATGAGCAGTTCTTC. This encodes CARGQGQDNEQFF.

The gene calls are TRBV5-4 and TRBJ2-3; D unclear. The CDR3 runs to 12 residues. The V end was cut by 4 bases, the J end by 6 bases, with 9 bases between. Germline assignment: CDR1 SGHNT and CDR2 YYREEE (reference sequence). CDR3: CASSIPRDTQYF. The CDR3 DNA reads as TGTGCCAGCAGCATACCTCGGGATACGCAGTATTTT.

The chain employs TRBV5-8 and TRBJ1-1; TRBD1 matches 8 bases. The CDR3 length is 14 residues. Germline V gene data show CDR1 as SGHTS and CDR2 as YDEGEE. V was clipped by 0 bases and J by 4 bases; unmatched bases: 2. The CDR3 protein is CASSLGTGSTEAFF. The CDR3 DNA follows: TGTGCCAGCAGCTTGGGGACAGGGAGCACTGAAGCTTTCTTT.

The chain combines TRBV18 with TRBJ1-5; no firm D call. V gave up 3 bases and J gave up 5 bases, with 11 bases separating them. There are 14 residues in the CDR3. The germline V gene encodes CDR1 KGHSH and CDR2 LQKENI. CDR3 bases: TGTGCCAGCTCACCCGGAGGGATCGATCAGCCCCAGCATTTT. The encoded protein is CASSPGGIDQPQHF.

This clone was found a few times. The chain couples TRBV7-9 to TRBJ1-1, with D possibly TRBD1 on 5 matching bases. The CDR3 spans 16 residues. The germline CDR1 and CDR2 sequences are SEHNR and FQNEAQ (reference sequence). Trimming removed 4 bases at V and 1 base at J, with 16 bases between. The CDR3 spells CASSSSRDGGNTEAFF. The CDR3 bases are TGTGCCAGCAGCTCGTCTAGGGACGGGGGGAACACTGAAGCTTTCTTT.

The chain combines TRBV6-1 with TRBJ1-2; D gene ambiguous. The CDR3 has 15 amino acids. Per germline, CDR1 MNHNS and CDR2 SASEGT. The ends were cut back, 1 base at V and 8 bases at J, with 17 bases in the middle. The CDR3 DNA reads TGTGCCAGCAGTGAAGGGCGGGTGATAGGAGACGGCTACACCTTC. Encoded protein: CASSEGRVIGDGYTF.

V and J are TRBV5-3 and TRBJ2-3; D gene ambiguous. TRBV5-3 is an ORF, and what it does is uncertain. This CDR3 has 16 amino acids. Trimming took off 4 bases at V and 4 bases at J, with 19 bases between the two ends. CDR3 residues: CARSPAFLGEPDTQYF. DNA for the CDR3: TGTGCCAGAAGCCCGGCCTTCTTAGGAGAGCCAGATACGCAGTATTTT.

CDR3 DNA sequence: TGTGCCAGCAGCGACAGGGGAAGCAATCAGCCCCAGCATTTT. It encodes CASSDRGSNQPQHF. The chain combines TRBV11-2 with TRBJ1-5; 8 bases are shared with TRBD1. Germline V gene sequence: CDR1 SGHAT, CDR2 FQNNGV. The CDR3 extends over 14 amino acids. After removal of 5 bases from V and 1 base from J, the junction contained 1 base not matched to a gene.

V usage is TRBV6-1 and J usage is TRBJ2-2; 8 bases align to TRBD1. J gave up 5 bases and V 10 bases, and 12 bases lay outside the gene matches. CDR1 and CDR2 from the germline V gene are MNHNS and SASEGT. The CDR3 spans 15 residues. The CDR3, as DNA: TGTGCCACGTCGGCAGGACAGGGAACGACCGGGGAGCTGTTTTTT. Its protein is CATSAGQGTTGELFF.

The chain combines TRBV7-9 with TRBJ2-3, with TRBD1 matching over 8 bases. The CDR3 is made up of 13 amino acids. With 7 bases clipped from V and 4 bases from J, the junction kept 4 bases outside the gene matches. In germline, CDR1 is SEHNR, CDR2 FQNEAQ (reference sequence). The CDR3 sequence: CASKGTGADTQYF. The CDR3 DNA sequence: TGTGCCAGCAAAGGGACAGGCGCAGATACGCAGTATTTT.